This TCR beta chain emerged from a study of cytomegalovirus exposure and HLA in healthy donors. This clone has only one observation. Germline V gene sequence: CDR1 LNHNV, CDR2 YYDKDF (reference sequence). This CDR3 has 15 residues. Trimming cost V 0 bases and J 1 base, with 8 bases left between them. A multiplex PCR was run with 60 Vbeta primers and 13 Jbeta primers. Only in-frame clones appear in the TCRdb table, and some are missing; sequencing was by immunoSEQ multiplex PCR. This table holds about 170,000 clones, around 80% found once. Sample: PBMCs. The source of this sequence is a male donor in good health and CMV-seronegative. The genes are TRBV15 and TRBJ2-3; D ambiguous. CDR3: CATSRDTDRTDTQYF. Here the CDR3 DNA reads TGTGCCACCAGCAGAGATACAGACCGCACAGATACGCAGTATTTT.